A single sample gave rise to the 26 T cell receptor beta chains below, sequenced in a study of beta chain features in type 1 diabetes. Study-level findings and limits: A moderate, significant TCRB CDR3 shortening appeared in type 1 diabetes across four CD4+ subsets.

The authors reverse transcribed all of the isolated RNA, so sequencing captured expressed TCRB transcripts. This table comes from immunoSEQ multiplex PCR, and its TCRdb copy is limited to in-frame clones, with some not included. This sample yields some 160,000 clones, of which roughly 9% are seen a single time; roughly 0.7% belongs to the top ten. No antigen has been identified for these receptors. Specimen: central memory CD4+ T cells from blood. The source is a woman aged 25-40 years with type 1 diabetes.

In its sample, this clone was seen a few times. This chain uses TRBV15 with TRBJ2-1; tentative D call: TRBD2 (6 bases). Between the trimmed V and J ends, which lost 1 base and 6 bases, there was a span of 7 bases. Germline values: CDR1 LNHNV, CDR2 YYDKDF (reference sequence). The CDR3 contains 13 residues. The chain's CDR3 is CATSRAGGNEQFF. DNA of the CDR3: TGTGCCACCAGCAGAGCCGGGGGCAATGAGCAGTTCTTC.

The table lists this clone with a few counts. V is TRBV28 and J is TRBJ2-2; no firm D call. V lost 3 bases and J lost 5, with 7 bases in between. The CDR3 totals 13 residues. Germline CDR1 and CDR2: MDHEN and SYDVKM. CDR3 loop: CASSFRQTGELFF. In nucleotides, the CDR3 is TGTGCCAGCAGTTTCAGGCAAACCGGGGAGCTGTTTTTT.

CDR3 in amino acids: CATSIRGSEAFF. The DNA for the CDR3 is TGTGCCACCAGCATTAGAGGATCTGAAGCTTTCTTT. This chain uses TRBV15 with TRBJ1-1; D unresolved. The CDR3 sequence is 12 residues long. Germline loops: CDR1 LNHNV, CDR2 YYDKDF (reference sequence). The V and J ends lost 4 bases and 6 bases respectively, with 9 bases between them.

V and J are TRBV7-9 and TRBJ1-1, with D uncertain. CDR3 length equals 14 residues. Per the germline V gene, CDR1 is SEHNR and CDR2 is FQNEAQ (reference sequence). V lost 7 bases, J lost 1 base, and 13 bases lay in between. This CDR3 is CASTYAASNTEAFF. The CDR3 nucleotides are TGTGCCAGCACCTACGCAGCGTCGAACACTGAAGCTTTCTTT. The complete variable domain, with remaining parts taken from reference TRBV7-9 and TRBJ1-1, reads DTGVSQNPRHKITKRGQNVTFRCDPISEHNRLYWYRQTLGQGPEFLTYFQNEAQLEKSRLLSDRFSAERPKGSFSTLEIQRTEQGDSAMYLCASTYAASNTEAFFGQGTRLTVV.

The rearrangement joins TRBV28 to TRBJ2-7, with 7 bases fitting TRBD2. Per the germline V gene, CDR1 is MDHEN and CDR2 is SYDVKM. The CDR3 extends over 11 amino acids. J gave up 9 bases and V 6 bases, and 5 bases lay outside the gene matches. The CDR3 coding sequence is TGTGCCAGCAGCAAGGGGAGGGGGCAGTACTTC. This gives the protein CASSKGRGQYF.

The chain combines TRBV4-2 with TRBJ2-7, with 14 bases fitting TRBD2. The germline CDR1 and CDR2 sequences are LGHNA and YNFKEQ. The CDR3 has 16 residues. With 5 bases clipped from V and 2 bases from J, the junction kept 5 bases outside the gene matches. The CDR3: CASSAGTSGSTYEQYF. The CDR3 DNA reads TGTGCCAGCAGCGCCGGGACTAGCGGGAGTACCTACGAGCAGTACTTC.

The chain combines TRBV30 with TRBJ1-5; no firm D call. The V end was cut by 2 bases, the J end by 0 bases, with 17 bases between. The germline V gene has CDR1 GTSNPN and CDR2 SVGIG (reference sequence). The CDR3 is 17 residues long. CDR3 sequence: CAWSPHSADFSNQPQHF. Written as DNA, the CDR3 is TGTGCCTGGAGTCCACACTCGGCAGACTTTAGCAATCAGCCCCAGCATTTT.

This clone has a handful of counts. The DNA of the CDR3 is TGTGCTGGCGGAGGGTCTGGAAACACCATATATTTT. Protein product: CAGGGSGNTIYF. V usage is TRBV19 and J usage is TRBJ1-3; D remains ambiguous. Per germline, CDR1 LNHDA and CDR2 SQIVND (reference sequence). The CDR3 is 12 amino acids.

This chain links TRBV19 with TRBJ1-4, with 7 bases aligning to TRBD1. V lost 3 bases and J lost 8; bases outside the gene matches: 9. CDR3 length: 15 residues. Germline CDR1 LNHDA, CDR2 SQIVND (reference sequence). CDR3 bases: TGTGCCAGTAGTATGACAGGGTTAAAGACCGAAAAACTGTTTTTT. It is translated as CASSMTGLKTEKLFF.

The V gene is TRBV5-1, the J gene TRBJ2-1; 13 bases are a match to TRBD2. The V gene's germline CDR1 is SGHRS and CDR2 YFSETQ. CDR3 size: 15 residues. Trimming cost V 4 bases and J 9 bases; bases outside gene matches: 7. The CDR3 DNA is TGCGCCAGCAGCCCCGGACTAGCGGGAGTGTTTGAGCAGTTCTTC. It specifies CASSPGLAGVFEQFF.

The chain combines TRBV11-2 with TRBJ2-2; 9 nucleotides align to TRBD2. CDR1 SGHAT and CDR2 FQNNGV come from the germline V gene. With V trimmed by 2 bases and J by 3 bases, 7 bases remained unmatched. The CDR3 loop spans 17 amino acids. CDR3 amino acids: CASSLLAGLGYTGELFF. The DNA of the CDR3 is TGTGCCAGCAGCTTACTAGCGGGATTAGGGTACACCGGGGAGCTGTTTTTT.

In its sample, this clone was seen a few times. V is TRBV30 and J is TRBJ1-3, with D unresolved. This CDR3 comprises 11 residues. Germline-derived CDR1 and CDR2 are GTSNPN and SVGIG (reference sequence). As DNA, the CDR3 is TGTCTGAGCTTTTCTGGAAACACCATATATTTT. Amino acids: CLSFSGNTIYF.

This clone has only a few counts. This sequence joins TRBV4-1 and TRBJ1-1, with no clear D. This CDR3 has 13 amino acids. The V gene lost 1 base and the J gene lost 11 bases, with 14 bases spanning the gap. CDR1 is MGHRA, CDR2 YSYEKL, per germline. CDR3 in amino acids: CASSQVVAASAFF. The DNA for the CDR3 is TGCGCCAGCAGCCAAGTGGTGGCGGCGTCCGCTTTCTTT.

This clone was found a few times. V and J are TRBV19 and TRBJ1-2; D is undetermined. Germline V gives CDR1 LNHDA, CDR2 SQIVND (reference sequence). The germline V and J ends were trimmed by 7 bases and 5 bases, with 17 bases remaining between them. The CDR3 runs 14 residues. The CDR3: CASNEGGRRYGYTF. In nucleotides, the CDR3 is TGTGCCAGTAACGAAGGAGGTCGGAGGTATGGCTACACCTTC.

This chain joins TRBV25-1 and TRBJ2-7; TRBD2 might be the D (5 bases). V lost 3 bases to trimming and J lost 5 bases, with 11 bases between them. Germline assignment: CDR1 MGHDK and CDR2 SYGVNS. The CDR3 spans 13 residues. CDR3 sequence: CASSEWRNDEQYF. The CDR3 nucleotides are TGTGCCAGCAGTGAGTGGAGGAACGACGAGCAGTACTTC.

This clone showed up just a few times. The chain has TRBV4-1 and TRBJ2-5; D uncertain. V was cut by 0 bases and J by 0 bases, with 11 bases left in between. This CDR3 spans 16 amino acids. Germline V lookup: CDR1 MGHRA, CDR2 YSYEKL. The CDR3 coding sequence is TGCGCCAGCAGCCAAGATCGTTACACCTACCAAGAGACCCAGTACTTC. This codes for CASSQDRYTYQETQYF.

This clone showed up just a few times. The chain links TRBV18 to TRBJ2-7, with TRBD2 identical over 9 bases. The CDR3 has 16 residues. J gave up 2 bases and V 2 bases, and 7 bases lay outside the gene matches. Per the germline V gene, CDR1 is KGHSH and CDR2 is LQKENI. CDR3 coding DNA: TGTGCCAGCTCACCAAAGCTGAGCGGGGGGACCTACGAGCAGTACTTC. It translates to CASSPKLSGGTYEQYF.

The chain employs TRBV7-3 and TRBJ2-1; TRBD2 might be the D (5 bases). V lost 2 bases and J 3 bases, leaving 8 bases between the germline ends. Germline CDR1 is SGHTA and CDR2 is FQGTGA. The CDR3 is 14 amino acids. The CDR3 reads CASSLGSDYNEQFF. CDR3 DNA: TGTGCCAGCAGCTTAGGGAGTGACTACAATGAGCAGTTCTTC.

At least ten counts were recorded for this clone. The rearrangement uses TRBV28 and TRBJ2-1; 10 nucleotides match TRBD2. V was clipped by 5 bases and J by 8 bases; unmatched bases: 12. Germline CDR1 and CDR2: MDHEN and SYDVKM. This CDR3 has 16 residues. The DNA for the CDR3 is TGTGCCAGCAGTCCTTCTAGCGGGAGTGGCGTCGATGAGCAGTTCTTC. Translating it yields CASSPSSGSGVDEQFF.

As concerns this clone: The junction differs from germline at one of its ends, possibly a read error. This sequence joins TRBV7-7 and TRBJ1-2, with D perhaps matching TRBD1 (6 bases). CDR3 size: 13 residues. Germline V lookup: CDR1 SSHAT, CDR2 FNYEAQ (reference sequence). CDR3 sequence reads: CASSPDSNYGYTF. Written as DNA, the CDR3 is TGTGCTAGCAGCCCGGACAGCAACTATGGCTACACCTTC. Complete variable domain (other parts from reference TRBV7-7 and TRBJ1-2): GAGVSQSPRYKVTKRGQDVTLRCDPISSHATLYWYQQALGQGPEFLTYFNYEAQPDKSGLPSDRFSAERPEGSISTLTIQRTEQRDSAMYRCASSPDSNYGYTFGSGTRLTVV.

This clone appeared a few times. The chain employs TRBV5-4 and TRBJ2-5; 7 nucleotides match TRBD2. V lost 4 bases, J lost 4 bases, and 7 bases stayed unmatched. Germline V gene data show CDR1 as SGHNT and CDR2 as YYREEE (reference sequence). The CDR3 contains 14 residues. In DNA, the CDR3 is TGTGCCAGCAGCGCCAAGAGGGAGGGAGAGACCCAGTACTTC. Its translation is CASSAKREGETQYF.

This clone came up a few times. The chain combines TRBV18 with TRBJ1-5; 8 bases agree with TRBD1. CDR1 is KGHSH, CDR2 LQKENI, per germline. J lost 2 bases, V lost 4 bases, and 4 bases had no gene match. The CDR3 sequence is 15 residues long. The CDR3 DNA is TGTGCCAGCTCACTCGACAGGGGTGGCAATCAGCCCCAGCATTTT. It translates to CASSLDRGGNQPQHF.

As regards this clone: Compared with germline, one end of the junction differs, possibly owing to a read error. The J gene is TRBJ2-5, the V gene TRBV4-1; D is uncertain. This CDR3 is built from 14 residues. Germline CDR1 and CDR2: MGHRA and YSYEKL. The CDR3 region is CASSQGLLQETQYF. DNA of the CDR3: TGCGCCAGCAGTCAAGGGCTGTTACAAGAGACCCAGTACTTC.

V usage is TRBV28 and J usage is TRBJ1-5; 8 nucleotides line up with TRBD1. The CDR3 extends over 15 amino acids. Germline V gene lookup returns CDR1 MDHEN and CDR2 SYDVKM. After removal of 7 bases from V and 0 bases from J, the junction contained 5 bases not matched to a gene. The CDR3 spells CASIWTGTSNQPQHF. DNA of the CDR3: TGTGCCAGCATTTGGACAGGGACTAGCAATCAGCCCCAGCATTTT.

The sample holds a few counts of this clone. The J gene is TRBJ2-1, the V gene TRBV27; weak D call: TRBD1 (6 bases). The length of the CDR3 is 18 residues. The V gene's germline CDR1 is MNHEY and CDR2 SMNVEV (reference sequence). Trimming pared 0 bases from V and 6 bases from J, leaving 21 bases between. CDR3 DNA sequence: TGTGCCAGCAGTTTATCGGTGCCCTGGGACACATGGAGCAATGAGCAGTTCTTC. As protein: CASSLSVPWDTWSNEQFF.

This clone was found a few times. The chain couples TRBV5-1 to TRBJ2-7; TRBD2 aligns across 8 bases. This CDR3 comprises 15 residues. Per germline, CDR1 SGHRS and CDR2 YFSETQ. After removal of 4 bases from V and 0 bases from J, the junction contained 6 bases not matched to a gene. The CDR3 here is CASSASGSRSYEQYF. In nucleotides, the CDR3 is TGCGCCAGCAGCGCGAGCGGGAGCCGCTCCTACGAGCAGTACTTC.